Below are 14 T cell receptor beta chains sequenced from a single sample in a study of T cell repertoires in cytomegalovirus infection. A single record per CDR3 protein comes from TCRdb applying MiXCR to the reads. Here the sample spans roughly 350,000 distinct CDR3 sequences, about 35% being singletons. Their antigens are not known. The material sequenced was cultured PBMCs, taken from culture after CMV antigen stimulation. The receptor set was obtained from a human donor in good health (CMV status not recorded). Some clones in this sample may be carry-over from other donors' samples.

This clonotype was observed a few times. The chain carries TRBV5-4 and TRBJ2-1; tentatively, D is TRBD1 (9 bases). Germline V gene sequence: CDR1 SGHNT, CDR2 YYREEE (reference sequence). CDR3 size: 18 residues. V was clipped by 2 bases and J by 5 bases, with 23 bases between them. CDR3 in DNA: TGTGCCAGCAGCTTACCACAGGGGGCTTTAGCGGGGCACAATGAGCAGTTCTTC. This translates into CASSLPQGALAGHNEQFF.

J is TRBJ2-7 and V is TRBV20-1, with D maybe TRBD2 (6 bases). V was shortened by 1 base and J by 2 bases, with 15 bases between the two germline ends. This CDR3 region has 15 residues. The V gene's germline CDR1 is DFQATT and CDR2 SNEGSKA (reference sequence). CDR3 sequence reads: CSARVLLAEPYEQYF. The CDR3 DNA reads as TGCAGTGCTAGAGTCCTCTTAGCGGAACCCTACGAGCAGTACTTC.

The CDR3 sequence: CASRRQGEGGYTF. CDR3 sequence (DNA): TGTGCCAGCAGACGCCAGGGAGAAGGAGGCTACACCTTC. V and J are TRBV6-1 and TRBJ1-2; maybe TRBD1 (5 bases). V gave up 6 bases and J gave up 8 bases, with 16 bases separating them. From germline, CDR1 is MNHNS and CDR2 SASEGT. The CDR3 consists of 13 residues.

Many counts were recorded for this clonotype. The DNA for the CDR3 is TGTGCCAGCAGCTCCCCTACACTAGCGGGAGGGCAGACGAGCACAGATACGCAGTATTTT. This encodes CASSSPTLAGGQTSTDTQYF. V gene TRBV7-2 combines with J gene TRBJ2-3; 13 positions agree with TRBD2. The CDR3 consists of 20 residues. Per the germline V gene, CDR1 is SGHTA and CDR2 is FQGNSA. The V gene end was trimmed by 4 bases and the J gene end by 0 bases; junction bases not matched to a gene: 13.

In its sample, this clonotype was seen a few times. The CDR3 DNA reads as TGTGCCAGCAGCCCCCTTAGCGACGGGAGCTCCTACGAGCAGTACTTC. As protein: CASSPLSDGSSYEQYF. This chain links TRBV7-9 with TRBJ2-7, with D perhaps TRBD2 (6 bases). CDR3 length: 16 residues. The V gene lost 5 bases and the J gene lost 0 bases, with 17 bases spanning the gap. CDR1 is SEHNR and CDR2 is FQNEAQ in the germline V gene (reference sequence).

The rearrangement joins TRBV7-6 to TRBJ2-1; D is possibly TRBD2 (6 bases). The V gene lost 1 base and the J gene lost 3 bases, with 19 bases spanning the gap. The germline CDR1 and CDR2 sequences are SGHVS and FNYEAQ. This CDR3 spans 18 amino acids. CDR3 sequence: CASSLVGGSGGRYNEQFF. The DNA for the CDR3 is TGTGCCAGCAGCTTAGTTGGGGGTAGCGGAGGCCGCTACAATGAGCAGTTCTTC. The whole variable domain, remainder taken from reference TRBV7-6 and TRBJ2-1, is GAGVSQSPRYKVTKRGQDVALRCDPISGHVSLYWYRQALGQGPEFLTYFNYEAQQDKSGLPNDRFSAERPEGSISTLTIQRTEQRDSAMYRCASSLVGGSGGRYNEQFFGPGTRLTVL.

This clonotype has a handful of counts. The J gene is TRBJ2-1, the V gene TRBV7-9, with 7 bases identical to TRBD2. The germline V gene encodes CDR1 SEHNR and CDR2 FQNEAQ (reference sequence). The CDR3 covers 17 residues. V was pared by 5 bases and J by 6 bases, with 16 bases of the junction left unmatched. CDR3 sequence reads: CASSPYTSAITPNEQFF. The CDR3 DNA reads as TGTGCCAGCAGCCCATATACTAGCGCAATAACTCCCAATGAGCAGTTCTTC.

V usage is TRBV6-2 or TRBV6-3 and J usage is TRBJ2-7; TRBD2 matches 7 bases. CDR3 length: 16 amino acids. In germline, CDR1 is MNHEY, CDR2 SVGEGT. J lost 4 bases, V lost 4 bases, and 13 bases had no gene match. In DNA, the CDR3 is TGTGCCAGCAGTTCACCTCGGCGCGGGAGAACGTACGAGCAGTACGTC. It specifies CASSSPRRGRTYEQYV.

The chain carries TRBV3-1 and TRBJ1-2; 9 positions match TRBD1. The junction had 7 bases not matched to a gene; V was cut back by 4 bases and J by 4 bases. CDR1 LGHDT and CDR2 YNNKEL come from the germline V gene (reference sequence). CDR3 length: 15 amino acids. The CDR3 loop is CASSPGQGTIYGYTF. CDR3 DNA sequence: TGTGCCAGCAGCCCCGGACAGGGGACCATCTATGGCTACACCTTC.

This clonotype was counted between two and nine times. The chain couples TRBV4-2 to TRBJ2-7; the match to TRBD2 covers 10 bases. Germline V lookup: CDR1 LGHNA, CDR2 YNFKEQ. The CDR3 runs 16 residues. V was clipped by 1 base and J by 6 bases; unmatched bases: 9. CDR3: CASSQGAASGSLEQYF. CDR3 DNA: TGTGCCAGCAGCCAAGGGGCCGCTAGCGGGAGTCTCGAGCAGTACTTC.

The J gene is TRBJ2-7, the V gene TRBV20-1; D is undetermined. Germline V gene sequence: CDR1 DFQATT, CDR2 SNEGSKA (reference sequence). This CDR3 spans 13 amino acids. V lost 0 bases to trimming and J lost 3 bases, with 9 bases between them. CDR3 sequence: CSARDPGGYEQYF. The CDR3 DNA follows: TGCAGTGCTAGAGATCCTGGCGGCTACGAGCAGTACTTC.

This clonotype was observed a single time. The V and J genes are TRBV7-9 and TRBJ2-1; perhaps TRBD1 as D (6 bases). From germline, CDR1 is SEHNR and CDR2 FQNEAQ (reference sequence). V was pared by 1 base and J by 5 bases, with 12 bases between. The CDR3 has 15 amino acids. CDR3 sequence reads: CASSLGAGENNEQFF. The CDR3 DNA is TGTGCCAGCAGCTTAGGGGCAGGGGAAAACAATGAGCAGTTCTTC. The whole variable domain, filled in from reference TRBV7-9 and TRBJ2-1, reads DTGVSQNPRHKITKRGQNVTFRCDPISEHNRLYWYRQTLGQGPEFLTYFQNEAQLEKSRLLSDRFSAERPKGSFSTLEIQRTEQGDSAMYLCASSLGAGENNEQFFGPGTRLTVL.

The rearrangement joins TRBV20-1 to TRBJ2-3, with TRBD2 identical over 7 bases. This CDR3 spans 14 amino acids. Germline V lookup: CDR1 DFQATT, CDR2 SNEGSKA (reference sequence). The J segment lost 2 bases and the V segment lost 6 bases, leaving 8 bases of the junction unmatched. The CDR3 DNA reads as TGCAGTGCCGAAGAGGGACTATTCACAGATACGCAGTATTTT. Amino acids: CSAEEGLFTDTQYF.

This clonotype appeared a few times. This chain joins TRBV7-2 and TRBJ2-5; D is perhaps TRBD1 (6 bases). The germline V gene encodes CDR1 SGHTA and CDR2 FQGNSA. The CDR3 loop spans 13 amino acids. V was shortened by 5 bases and J by 5 bases, with 12 bases between the two germline ends. The DNA for the CDR3 is TGTGCCAGCAGCCCTCAGGGGCCGGAGACCCAGTACTTC. This encodes CASSPQGPETQYF.